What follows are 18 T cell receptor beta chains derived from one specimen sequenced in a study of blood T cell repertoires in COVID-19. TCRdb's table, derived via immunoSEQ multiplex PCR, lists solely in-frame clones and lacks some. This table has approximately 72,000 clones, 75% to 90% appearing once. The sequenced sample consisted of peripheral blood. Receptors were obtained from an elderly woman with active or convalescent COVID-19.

The CDR3 loop reads CASTRTSSSYEQYF. CDR3 nucleotide sequence: TGTGCCAGCACCCGTACCTCGAGCTCCTACGAGCAGTACTTC. The rearrangement uses TRBV6-5 and TRBJ2-7; no definite D call. Germline V gene lookup returns CDR1 MNHEY and CDR2 SVGAGI. The V end lost 7 bases, the J end lost 0 bases, and 13 bases lay between the germline ends. The CDR3 runs 14 residues.

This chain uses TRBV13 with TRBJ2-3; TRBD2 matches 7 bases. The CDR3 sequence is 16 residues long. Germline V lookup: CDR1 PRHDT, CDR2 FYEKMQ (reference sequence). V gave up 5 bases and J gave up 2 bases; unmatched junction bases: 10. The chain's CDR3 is CASSLRPLAATDTQYF. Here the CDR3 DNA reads TGTGCCAGCAGCCTACGCCCTCTAGCGGCCACAGATACGCAGTATTTT.

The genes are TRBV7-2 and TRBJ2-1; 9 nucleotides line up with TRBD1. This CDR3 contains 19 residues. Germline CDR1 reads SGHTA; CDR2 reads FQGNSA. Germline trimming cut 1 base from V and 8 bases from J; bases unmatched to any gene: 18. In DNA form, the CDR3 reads TGTGCCAGCAGCTTAGTAGGACAGGGGCGCCTGGGAGCTTTTGATGAGCAGTTCTTC. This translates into CASSLVGQGRLGAFDEQFF.

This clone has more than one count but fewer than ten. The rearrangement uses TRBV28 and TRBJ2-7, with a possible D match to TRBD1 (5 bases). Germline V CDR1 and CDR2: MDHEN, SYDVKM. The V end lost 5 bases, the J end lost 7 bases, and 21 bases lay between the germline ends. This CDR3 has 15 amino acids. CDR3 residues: CASSTPGGLRGEQYF. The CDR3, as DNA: TGTGCCAGCAGTACACCCGGTGGGTTAAGGGGTGAGCAGTACTTC.

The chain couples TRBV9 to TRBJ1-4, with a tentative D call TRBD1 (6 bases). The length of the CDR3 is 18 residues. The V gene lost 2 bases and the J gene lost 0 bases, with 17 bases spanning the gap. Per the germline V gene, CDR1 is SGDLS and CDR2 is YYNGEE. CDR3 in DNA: TGTGCCAGCAGCGTGGGGGTGCAGGGGAGGGCAACTAATGAAAAACTGTTTTTT. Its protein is CASSVGVQGRATNEKLFF.

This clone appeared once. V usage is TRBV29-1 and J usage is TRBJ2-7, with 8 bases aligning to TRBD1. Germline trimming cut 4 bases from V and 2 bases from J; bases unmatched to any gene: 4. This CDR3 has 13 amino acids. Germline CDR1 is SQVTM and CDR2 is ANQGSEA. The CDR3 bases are TGCAGCGTTGTGGACAGGGACCCCTACGAGCAGTACTTC. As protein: CSVVDRDPYEQYF.

The DNA for the CDR3 is TGTGCCATCAGCCAGGGGGTAGAGCAGCCCCAGCATTTT. Its translation is CAISQGVEQPQHF. The V gene is TRBV10-3, the J gene TRBJ1-5, with 7 bases fitting TRBD1. V lost 6 bases, J lost 7 bases, and 6 bases stayed unmatched. This CDR3 region has 13 residues. The germline V gene encodes CDR1 ENHRY and CDR2 SYGVKD.

CDR3 bases: TGTGCCACCACCTCGGGACAGACCCCCCTGTCTGGAAACACCATATATTTT. Protein: CATTSGQTPLSGNTIYF. This sequence joins TRBV24-1 and TRBJ1-3, with 7 bases fitting TRBD1. CDR3 size: 17 residues. The germline V gene has CDR1 KGHDR and CDR2 SFDVKD. The V gene end was trimmed by 8 bases and the J gene end by 1 base; junction bases not matched to a gene: 13.

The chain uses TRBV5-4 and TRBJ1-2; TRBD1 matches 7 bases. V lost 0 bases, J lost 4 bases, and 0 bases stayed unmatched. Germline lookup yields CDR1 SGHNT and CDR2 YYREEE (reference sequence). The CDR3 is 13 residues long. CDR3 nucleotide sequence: TGTGCCAGCAGCTTGGCAGGGGGCTATGGCTACACCTTC. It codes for CASSLAGGYGYTF.

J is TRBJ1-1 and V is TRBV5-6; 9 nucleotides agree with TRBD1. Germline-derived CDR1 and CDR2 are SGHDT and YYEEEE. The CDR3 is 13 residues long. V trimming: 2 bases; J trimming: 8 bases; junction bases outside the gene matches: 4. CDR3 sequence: CASSFGQGLEAFF. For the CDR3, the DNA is TGTGCCAGCAGCTTCGGACAGGGGTTAGAAGCTTTCTTT.

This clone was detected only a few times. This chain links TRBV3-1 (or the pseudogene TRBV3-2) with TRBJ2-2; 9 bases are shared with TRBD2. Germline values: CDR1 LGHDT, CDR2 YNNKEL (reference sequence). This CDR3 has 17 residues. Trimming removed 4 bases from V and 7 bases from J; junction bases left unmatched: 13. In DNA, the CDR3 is TGTGCCAGCAGCCTTTCTCTTCCGCTACTAGCGGGCGGGGAGCTGTTTTTT. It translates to CASSLSLPLLAGGELFF.

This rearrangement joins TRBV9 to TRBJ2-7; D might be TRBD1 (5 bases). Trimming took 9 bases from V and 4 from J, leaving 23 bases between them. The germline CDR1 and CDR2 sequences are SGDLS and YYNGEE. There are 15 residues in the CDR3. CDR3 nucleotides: TGTGCCATCATAATCCAACAGGTCATGACTTACGAGCAGTACTTC. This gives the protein CAIIIQQVMTYEQYF.

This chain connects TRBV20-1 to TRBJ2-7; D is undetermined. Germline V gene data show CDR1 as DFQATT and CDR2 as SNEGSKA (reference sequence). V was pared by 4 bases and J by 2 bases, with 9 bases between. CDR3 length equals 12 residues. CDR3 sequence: CSAIDGPYEQYF. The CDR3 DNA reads TGCAGTGCTATTGACGGTCCCTACGAGCAGTACTTC.

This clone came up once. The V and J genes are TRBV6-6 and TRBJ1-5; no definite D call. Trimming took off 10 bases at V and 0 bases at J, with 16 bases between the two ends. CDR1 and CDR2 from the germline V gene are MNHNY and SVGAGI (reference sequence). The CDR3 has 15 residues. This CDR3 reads CATLYFPDSNQPQHF. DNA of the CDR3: TGTGCCACCCTATACTTTCCCGATAGCAATCAGCCCCAGCATTTT.

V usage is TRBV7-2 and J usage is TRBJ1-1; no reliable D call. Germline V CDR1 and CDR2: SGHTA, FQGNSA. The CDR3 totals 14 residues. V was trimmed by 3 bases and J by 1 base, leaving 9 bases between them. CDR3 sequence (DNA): TGTGCCAGCAGCTTCCAGCGGTCGAACACTGAAGCTTTCTTT. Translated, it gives CASSFQRSNTEAFF.

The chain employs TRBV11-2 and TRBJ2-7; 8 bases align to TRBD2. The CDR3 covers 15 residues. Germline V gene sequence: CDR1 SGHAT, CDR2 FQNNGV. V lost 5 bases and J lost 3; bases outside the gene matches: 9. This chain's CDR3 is CASSAISGAHYEQYF. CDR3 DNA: TGTGCCAGCAGCGCAATTAGCGGGGCCCACTACGAGCAGTACTTC.

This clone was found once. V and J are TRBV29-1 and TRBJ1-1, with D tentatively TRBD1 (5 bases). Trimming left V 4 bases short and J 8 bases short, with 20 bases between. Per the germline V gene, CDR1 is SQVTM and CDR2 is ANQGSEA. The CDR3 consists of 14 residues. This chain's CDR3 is CSVANSYFRVEAFF. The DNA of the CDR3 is TGCAGCGTTGCGAACTCCTACTTCAGGGTGGAAGCTTTCTTT.

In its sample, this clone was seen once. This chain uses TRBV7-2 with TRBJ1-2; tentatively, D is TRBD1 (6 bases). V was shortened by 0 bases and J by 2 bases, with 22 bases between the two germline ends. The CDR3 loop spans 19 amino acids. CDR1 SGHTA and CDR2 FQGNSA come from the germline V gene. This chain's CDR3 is CASSLAQHWSGADNYGYTF. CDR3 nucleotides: TGTGCCAGCAGCTTAGCGCAGCATTGGTCAGGGGCTGACAACTATGGCTACACCTTC.